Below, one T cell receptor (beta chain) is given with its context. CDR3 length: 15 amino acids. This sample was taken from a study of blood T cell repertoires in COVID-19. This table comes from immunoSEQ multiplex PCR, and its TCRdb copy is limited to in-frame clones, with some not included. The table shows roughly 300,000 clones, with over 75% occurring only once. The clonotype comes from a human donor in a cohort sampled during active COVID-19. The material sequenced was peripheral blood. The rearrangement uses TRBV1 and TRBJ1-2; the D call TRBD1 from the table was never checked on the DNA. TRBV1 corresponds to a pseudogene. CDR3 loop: CTSSPLGEANYGYTF. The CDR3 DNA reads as TGCACCAGCAGCCCCCTAGGGGAAGCTAACTATGGCTACACCTTC.